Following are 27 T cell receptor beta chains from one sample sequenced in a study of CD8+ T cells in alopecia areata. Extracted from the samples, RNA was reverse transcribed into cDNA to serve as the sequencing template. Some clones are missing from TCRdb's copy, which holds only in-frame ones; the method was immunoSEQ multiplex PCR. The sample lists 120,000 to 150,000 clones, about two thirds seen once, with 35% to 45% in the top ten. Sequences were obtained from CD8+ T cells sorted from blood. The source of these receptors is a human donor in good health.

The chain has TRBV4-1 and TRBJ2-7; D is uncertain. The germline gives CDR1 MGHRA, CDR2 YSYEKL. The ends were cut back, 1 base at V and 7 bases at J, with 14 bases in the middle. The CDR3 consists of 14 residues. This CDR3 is CASSQGPPGVEQYF. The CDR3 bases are TGCGCCAGCAGCCAAGGCCCACCAGGTGTGGAGCAGTACTTC.

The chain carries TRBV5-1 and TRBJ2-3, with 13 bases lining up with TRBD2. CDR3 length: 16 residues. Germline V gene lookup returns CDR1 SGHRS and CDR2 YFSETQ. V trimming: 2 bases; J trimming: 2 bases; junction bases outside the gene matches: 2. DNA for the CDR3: TGCGCCAGCAGCTTTGGACTAGCGGGAGTCACAGATACGCAGTATTTT. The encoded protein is CASSFGLAGVTDTQYF.

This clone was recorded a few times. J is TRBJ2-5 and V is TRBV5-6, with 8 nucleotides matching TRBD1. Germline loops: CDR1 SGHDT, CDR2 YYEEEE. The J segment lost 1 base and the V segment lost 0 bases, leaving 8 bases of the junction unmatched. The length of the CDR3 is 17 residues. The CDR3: CASSLGRQGTSQETQYF. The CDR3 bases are TGTGCCAGCAGCTTGGGACGACAGGGGACCTCCCAAGAGACCCAGTACTTC.

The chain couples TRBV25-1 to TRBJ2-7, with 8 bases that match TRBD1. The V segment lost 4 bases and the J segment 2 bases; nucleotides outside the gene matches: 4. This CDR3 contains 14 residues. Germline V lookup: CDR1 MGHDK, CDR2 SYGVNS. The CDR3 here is CASSVGTGAYEQYF. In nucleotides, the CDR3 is TGTGCCAGCAGTGTCGGGACAGGAGCCTACGAGCAGTACTTC.

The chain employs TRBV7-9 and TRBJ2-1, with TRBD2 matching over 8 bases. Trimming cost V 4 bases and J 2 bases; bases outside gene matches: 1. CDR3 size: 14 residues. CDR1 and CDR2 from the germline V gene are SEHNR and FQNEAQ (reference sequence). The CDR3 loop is CASSSLAAYNEQFF. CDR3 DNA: TGTGCCAGCAGCTCACTAGCGGCCTACAATGAGCAGTTCTTC.

CDR3 DNA sequence: TGTGCCAGCAGTTTATCCCCGGACTACGAGCAGTACTTC. Encoded protein: CASSLSPDYEQYF. This sequence joins TRBV27 and TRBJ2-7; D uncertain. The V and J ends lost 0 bases and 3 bases respectively, with 6 bases between them. The CDR3 has 13 residues. The germline V gene encodes CDR1 MNHEY and CDR2 SMNVEV (reference sequence).

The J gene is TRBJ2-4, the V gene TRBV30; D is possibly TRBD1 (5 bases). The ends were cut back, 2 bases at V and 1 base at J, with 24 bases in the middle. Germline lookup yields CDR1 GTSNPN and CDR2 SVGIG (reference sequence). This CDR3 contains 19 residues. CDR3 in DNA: TGTGCCTGGAGTCCCTGGACCAGGGTATGGGGCTGGGCCAAAAACATTCAGTACTTC. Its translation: CAWSPWTRVWGWAKNIQYF.

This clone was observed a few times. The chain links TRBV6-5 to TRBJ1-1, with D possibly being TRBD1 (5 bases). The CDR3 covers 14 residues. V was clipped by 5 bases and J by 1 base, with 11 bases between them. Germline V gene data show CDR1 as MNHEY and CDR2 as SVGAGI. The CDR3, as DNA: TGTGCCAGCAGTCTAGGTGGGGCGAACACTGAAGCTTTCTTT. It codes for CASSLGGANTEAFF.

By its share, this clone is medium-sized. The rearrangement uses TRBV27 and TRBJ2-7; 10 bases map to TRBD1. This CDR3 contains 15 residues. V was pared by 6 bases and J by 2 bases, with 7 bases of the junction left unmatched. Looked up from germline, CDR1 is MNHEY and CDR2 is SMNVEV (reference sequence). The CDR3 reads CASSPKGTGAYEQYF. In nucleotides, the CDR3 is TGTGCCAGCAGCCCCAAGGGGACAGGGGCCTACGAGCAGTACTTC.

CDR3 DNA sequence: TGTGCCATCAGGGGGACAGGCTTAAATCAGCCCCAGCATTTT. The encoded protein is CAIRGTGLNQPQHF. The chain couples TRBV10-3 to TRBJ1-5; 8 bases are a match to TRBD1. Per germline, CDR1 ENHRY and CDR2 SYGVKD. The CDR3 has 14 amino acids. The junction had 5 bases not matched to a gene; V was cut back by 6 bases and J by 4 bases.

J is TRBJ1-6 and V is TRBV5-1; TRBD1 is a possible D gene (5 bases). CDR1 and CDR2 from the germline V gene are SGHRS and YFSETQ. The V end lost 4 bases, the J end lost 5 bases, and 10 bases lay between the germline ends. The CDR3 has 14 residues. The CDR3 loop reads CASSEDNHNSPLHF. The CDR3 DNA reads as TGCGCCAGCAGCGAGGACAATCATAATTCACCCCTCCACTTT.

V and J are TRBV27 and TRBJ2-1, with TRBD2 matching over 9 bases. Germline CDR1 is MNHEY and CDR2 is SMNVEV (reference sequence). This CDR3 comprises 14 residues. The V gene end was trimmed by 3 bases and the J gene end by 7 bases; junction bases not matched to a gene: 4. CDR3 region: CASSLGAGGNEQFF. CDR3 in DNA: TGTGCCAGCAGTTTGGGGGCGGGGGGGAATGAGCAGTTCTTC.

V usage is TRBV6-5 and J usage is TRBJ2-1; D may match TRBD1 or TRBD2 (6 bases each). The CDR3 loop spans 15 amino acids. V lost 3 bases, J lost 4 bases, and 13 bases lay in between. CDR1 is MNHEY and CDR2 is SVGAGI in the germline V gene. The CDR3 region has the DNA TGTGCCAGCAGTTATTTAGGGGGGCCTTACAATGAGCAGTTCTTC. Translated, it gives CASSYLGGPYNEQFF.

The chain's CDR3 is CASRWPYYGYTF. The CDR3 coding sequence is TGTGCCTCCCGGTGGCCCTACTATGGCTACACCTTC. The V and J genes are TRBV30 and TRBJ1-2, with no clear D. The V end lost 7 bases, the J end lost 3 bases, and 12 bases lay between the germline ends. The V gene's germline CDR1 is GTSNPN and CDR2 SVGIG (reference sequence). The CDR3 is 12 amino acids. Full variable domain (missing parts from reference TRBV30 and TRBJ1-2): SQTIHQWPATLVQPVGSPLSLECTVEGTSNPNLYWYRQAAGRGLQLLFYSVGIGQISSEVPQNLSASRPQDRQFILSSKKLLLSDSGFYLCASRWPYYGYTFGSGTRLTVV.

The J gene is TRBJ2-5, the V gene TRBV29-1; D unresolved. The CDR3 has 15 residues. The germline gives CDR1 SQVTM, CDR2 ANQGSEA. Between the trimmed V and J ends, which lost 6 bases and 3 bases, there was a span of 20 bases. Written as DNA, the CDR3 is TGCAGCGTCGCACCCAGAGTCAGTTCTAAAGAGACCCAGTACTTC. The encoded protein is CSVAPRVSSKETQYF.

The CDR3 is CASSSSGSYNEQFF. CDR3 coding DNA: TGTGCCAGCAGTTCTAGCGGGAGCTACAATGAGCAGTTCTTC. This chain joins TRBV6-5 and TRBJ2-1, with 10 bases fitting TRBD2. Germline trimming cut 4 bases from V and 3 bases from J; bases unmatched to any gene: 0. The germline V gene encodes CDR1 MNHEY and CDR2 SVGAGI. The CDR3 length is 14 residues.

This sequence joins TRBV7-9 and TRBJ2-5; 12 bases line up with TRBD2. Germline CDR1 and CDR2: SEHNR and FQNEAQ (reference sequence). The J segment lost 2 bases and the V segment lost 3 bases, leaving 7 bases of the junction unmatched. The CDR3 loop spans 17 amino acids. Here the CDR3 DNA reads TGTGCCAGCAGCTTTAACACTAGCGGGAGGCATCAAGAGACCCAGTACTTC. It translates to CASSFNTSGRHQETQYF.

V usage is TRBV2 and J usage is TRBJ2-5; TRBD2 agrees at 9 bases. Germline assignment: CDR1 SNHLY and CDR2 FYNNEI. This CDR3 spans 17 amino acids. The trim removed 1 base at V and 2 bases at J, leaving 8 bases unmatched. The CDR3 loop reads CASSEGVNLAGQETQYF. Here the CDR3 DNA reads TGTGCCAGCAGTGAAGGGGTCAATCTAGCGGGGCAAGAGACCCAGTACTTC.

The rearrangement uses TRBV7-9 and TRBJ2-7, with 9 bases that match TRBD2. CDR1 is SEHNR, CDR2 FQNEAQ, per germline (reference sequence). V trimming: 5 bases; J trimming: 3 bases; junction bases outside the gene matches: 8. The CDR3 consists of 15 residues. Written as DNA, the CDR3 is TGTGCCAGCAGCCCCGCCCTTAGCGGGAGCTACGAGCAGTACTTC. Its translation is CASSPALSGSYEQYF.

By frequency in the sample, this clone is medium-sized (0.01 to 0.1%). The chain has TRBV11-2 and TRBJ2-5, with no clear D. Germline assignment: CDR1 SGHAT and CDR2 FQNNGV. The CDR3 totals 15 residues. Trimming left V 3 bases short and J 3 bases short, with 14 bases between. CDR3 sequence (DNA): TGTGCCAGCAGCTTTTGGGGTAACCCCAAAGAGACCCAGTACTTC. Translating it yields CASSFWGNPKETQYF.

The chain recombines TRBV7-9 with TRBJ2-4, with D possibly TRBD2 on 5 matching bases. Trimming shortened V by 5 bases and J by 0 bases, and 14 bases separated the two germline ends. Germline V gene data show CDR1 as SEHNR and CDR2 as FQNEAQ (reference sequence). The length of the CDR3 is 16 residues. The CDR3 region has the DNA TGTGCCAGCAGCCTCCCGGCCGGGGTAGCCAAAAACATTCAGTACTTC. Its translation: CASSLPAGVAKNIQYF.

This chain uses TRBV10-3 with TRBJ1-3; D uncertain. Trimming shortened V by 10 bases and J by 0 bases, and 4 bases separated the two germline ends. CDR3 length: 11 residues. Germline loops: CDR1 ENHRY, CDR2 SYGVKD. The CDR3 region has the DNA TGTGCCACCGGCTCTGGAAACACCATATATTTT. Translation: CATGSGNTIYF.

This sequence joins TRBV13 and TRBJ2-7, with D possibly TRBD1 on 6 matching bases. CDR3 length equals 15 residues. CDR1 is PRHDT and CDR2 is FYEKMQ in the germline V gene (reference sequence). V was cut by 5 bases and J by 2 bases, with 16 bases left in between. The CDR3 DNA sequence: TGTGCCAGCAGCACCAGGGGCGCGTCCGCCTACGAGCAGTACTTC. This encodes CASSTRGASAYEQYF.

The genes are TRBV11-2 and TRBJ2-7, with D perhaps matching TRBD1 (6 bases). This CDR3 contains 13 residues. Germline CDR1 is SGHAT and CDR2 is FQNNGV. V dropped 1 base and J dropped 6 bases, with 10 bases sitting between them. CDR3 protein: CASSLGTDSEQYF. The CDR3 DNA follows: TGTGCCAGCAGCTTAGGGACAGATTCCGAGCAGTACTTC.

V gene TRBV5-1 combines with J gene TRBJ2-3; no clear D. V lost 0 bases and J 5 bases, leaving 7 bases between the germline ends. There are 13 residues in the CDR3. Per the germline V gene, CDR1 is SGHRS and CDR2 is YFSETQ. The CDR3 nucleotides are TGCGCCAGCAGCTTGGTAGTTTTAGATACGCAGTATTTT. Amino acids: CASSLVVLDTQYF.

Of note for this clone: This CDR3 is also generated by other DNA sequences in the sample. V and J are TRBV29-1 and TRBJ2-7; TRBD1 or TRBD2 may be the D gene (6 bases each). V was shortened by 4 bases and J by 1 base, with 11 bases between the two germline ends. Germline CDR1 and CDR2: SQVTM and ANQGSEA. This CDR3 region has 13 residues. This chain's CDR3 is CSVVGGSSYEQYF. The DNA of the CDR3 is TGCAGCGTTGTAGGGGGGTCTTCCTACGAGCAGTACTTC.

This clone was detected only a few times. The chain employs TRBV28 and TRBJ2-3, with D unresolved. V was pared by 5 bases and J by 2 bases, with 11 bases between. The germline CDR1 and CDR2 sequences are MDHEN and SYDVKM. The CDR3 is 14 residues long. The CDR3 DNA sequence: TGTGCCAGCAGTCCAGGAGACTCCACAGATACGCAGTATTTT. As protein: CASSPGDSTDTQYF.